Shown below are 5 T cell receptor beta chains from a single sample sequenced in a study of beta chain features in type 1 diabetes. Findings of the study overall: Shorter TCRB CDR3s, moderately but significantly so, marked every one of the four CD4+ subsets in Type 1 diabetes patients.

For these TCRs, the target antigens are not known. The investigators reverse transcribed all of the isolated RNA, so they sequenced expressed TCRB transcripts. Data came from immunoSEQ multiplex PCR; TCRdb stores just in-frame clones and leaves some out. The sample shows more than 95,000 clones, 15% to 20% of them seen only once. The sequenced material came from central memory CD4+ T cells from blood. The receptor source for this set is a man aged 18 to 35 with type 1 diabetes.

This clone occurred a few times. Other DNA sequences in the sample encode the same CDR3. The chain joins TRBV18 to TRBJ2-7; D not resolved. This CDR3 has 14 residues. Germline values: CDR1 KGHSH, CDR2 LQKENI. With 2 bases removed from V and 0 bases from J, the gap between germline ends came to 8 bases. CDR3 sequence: CASSPDLSSYEQYF. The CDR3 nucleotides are TGTGCCAGCTCACCAGATCTGAGCTCCTACGAGCAGTACTTC.

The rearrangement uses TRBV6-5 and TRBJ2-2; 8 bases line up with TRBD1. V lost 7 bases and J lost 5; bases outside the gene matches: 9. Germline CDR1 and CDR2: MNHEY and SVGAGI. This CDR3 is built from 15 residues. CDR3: CASNRQGPPTGELFF. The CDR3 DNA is TGTGCCAGCAACCGACAGGGGCCCCCTACCGGGGAGCTGTTTTTT.

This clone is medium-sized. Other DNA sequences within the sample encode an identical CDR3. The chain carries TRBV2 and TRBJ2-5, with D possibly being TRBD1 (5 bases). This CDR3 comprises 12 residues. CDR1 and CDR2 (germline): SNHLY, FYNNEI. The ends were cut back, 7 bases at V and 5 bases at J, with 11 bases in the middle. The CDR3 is CASKAAGETQYF. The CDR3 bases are TGTGCCAGCAAGGCTGCAGGGGAGACCCAGTACTTC.

CDR3 DNA sequence: TGTGCCAGCAGCCTGCGTGGGATCGGGGGTTCCTCCTACGAGCAGTACTTC. This codes for CASSLRGIGGSSYEQYF. The chain is built from TRBV11-2 and TRBJ2-7; D possibly corresponds to TRBD2 (6 bases). This CDR3 spans 17 amino acids. CDR1 is SGHAT, CDR2 FQNNGV, per germline. V was cut by 5 bases and J by 0 bases, with 20 bases left in between.

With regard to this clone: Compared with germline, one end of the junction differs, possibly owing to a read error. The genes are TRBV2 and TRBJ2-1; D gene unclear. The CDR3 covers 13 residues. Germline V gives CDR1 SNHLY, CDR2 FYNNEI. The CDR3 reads CASSSRSYNEQFF. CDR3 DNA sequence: TGTGCCAGCAGCTCCCGATCCTATAATGAGCAGTTCTTC.